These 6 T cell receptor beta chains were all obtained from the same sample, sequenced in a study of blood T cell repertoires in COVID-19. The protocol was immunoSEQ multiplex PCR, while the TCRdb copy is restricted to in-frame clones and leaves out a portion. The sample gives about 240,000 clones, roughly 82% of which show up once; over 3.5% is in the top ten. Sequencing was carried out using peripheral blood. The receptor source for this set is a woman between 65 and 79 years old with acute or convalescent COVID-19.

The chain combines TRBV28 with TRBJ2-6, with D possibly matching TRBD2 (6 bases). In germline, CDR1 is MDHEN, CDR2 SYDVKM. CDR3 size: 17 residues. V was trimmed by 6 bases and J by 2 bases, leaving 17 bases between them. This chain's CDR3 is CASSASRDSAGANVLTF. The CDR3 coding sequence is TGTGCCAGCAGCGCCTCCAGGGACTCTGCTGGGGCCAACGTCCTGACTTTC.

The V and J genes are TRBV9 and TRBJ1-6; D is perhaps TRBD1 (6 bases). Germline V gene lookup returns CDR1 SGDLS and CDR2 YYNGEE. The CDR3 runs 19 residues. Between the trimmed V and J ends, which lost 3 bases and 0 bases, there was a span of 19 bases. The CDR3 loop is CASSDGTSGRSSYNSPLHF. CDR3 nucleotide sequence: TGTGCCAGCAGCGACGGGACATCCGGGAGGAGCTCCTATAATTCACCCCTCCACTTT.

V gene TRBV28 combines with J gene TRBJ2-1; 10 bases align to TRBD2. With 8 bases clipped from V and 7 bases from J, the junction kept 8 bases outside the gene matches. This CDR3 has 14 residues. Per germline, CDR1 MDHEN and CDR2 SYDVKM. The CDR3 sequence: CASRLAGAYNEQFF. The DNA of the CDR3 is TGTGCCAGCCGTCTAGCGGGGGCTTATAATGAGCAGTTCTTC.

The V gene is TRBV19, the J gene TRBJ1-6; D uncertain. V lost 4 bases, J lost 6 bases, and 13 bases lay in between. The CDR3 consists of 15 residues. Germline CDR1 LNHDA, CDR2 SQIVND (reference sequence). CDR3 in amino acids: CASSTRGSINSPLHF. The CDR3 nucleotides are TGTGCCAGTAGTACCCGGGGATCTATTAATTCACCCCTCCACTTT.

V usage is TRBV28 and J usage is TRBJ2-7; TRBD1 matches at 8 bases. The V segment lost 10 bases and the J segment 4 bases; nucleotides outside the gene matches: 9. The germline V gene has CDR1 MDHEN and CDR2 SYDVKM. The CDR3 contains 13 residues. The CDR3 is CATTRGQRYEQYF. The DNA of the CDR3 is TGTGCCACAACCAGGGGGCAACGTTACGAGCAGTACTTC.

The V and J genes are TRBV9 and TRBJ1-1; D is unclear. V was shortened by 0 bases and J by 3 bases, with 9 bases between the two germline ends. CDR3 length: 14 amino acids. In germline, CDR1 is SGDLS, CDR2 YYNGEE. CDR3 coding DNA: TGTGCCAGCAGCGTAGAAGGAGGGTACACTGAAGCTTTCTTT. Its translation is CASSVEGGYTEAFF.